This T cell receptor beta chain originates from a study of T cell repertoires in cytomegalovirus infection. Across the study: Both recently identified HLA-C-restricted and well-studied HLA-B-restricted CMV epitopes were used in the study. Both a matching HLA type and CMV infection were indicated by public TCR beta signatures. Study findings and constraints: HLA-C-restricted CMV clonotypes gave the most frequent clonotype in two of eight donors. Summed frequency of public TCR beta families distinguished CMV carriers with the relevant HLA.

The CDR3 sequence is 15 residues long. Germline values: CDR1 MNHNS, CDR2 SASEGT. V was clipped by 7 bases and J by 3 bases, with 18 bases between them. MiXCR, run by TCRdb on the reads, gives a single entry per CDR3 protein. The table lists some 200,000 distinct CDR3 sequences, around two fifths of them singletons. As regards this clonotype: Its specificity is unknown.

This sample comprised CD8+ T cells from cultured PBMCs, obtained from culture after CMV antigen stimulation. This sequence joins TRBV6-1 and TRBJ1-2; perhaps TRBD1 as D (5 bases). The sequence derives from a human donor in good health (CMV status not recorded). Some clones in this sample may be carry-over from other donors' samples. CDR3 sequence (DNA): TGTGCCAGCATCCAAGAGGCGGGACGGGACTATGGCTACACCTTC. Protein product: CASIQEAGRDYGYTF.